The T cell receptor (beta chain) under discussion was sequenced for a study of identical twins. The study, taken as a whole, reports: Fewer insertions were carried by abundant cord blood beta clonotypes, but none was seen in memory repertoires.

Each CDR3 protein gets one entry after TCRdb re-called the 5' RACE reads with MiXCR. The sample lists 1.5 million to 2 million distinct CDR3 sequences, more than 30% occurring once. Only healthy Caucasians were included as donors. The CDR3 extends over 13 amino acids. Germline CDR1 is SGHTA and CDR2 is FQGNSA. With 1 base removed from V and 10 bases from J, the gap between germline ends came to 11 bases. This clonotype appeared a few times. Its cognate antigen is unknown. Sequencing input: cord blood. The origin of this receptor is a newborn girl in good health. This chain links TRBV7-2 with TRBJ2-1; D call uncertain. CDR3 bases: TGTGCCAGCAGCTTAGACCGGGTTCTCGAGCAGTTCTTC. Protein: CASSLDRVLEQFF.